This T cell receptor (beta chain) is from a study of T cells in narcolepsy. For the study at large: Donors had narcolepsy type 1 or type 2, or were healthy controls.

Only in-frame clones appear in the TCRdb table, and some are missing; sequencing was by immunoSEQ multiplex PCR. The sample carries some 22,000 clones, roughly 85% recorded once. Germline assignment: CDR1 MGHRA and CDR2 YSYEKL. The CDR3 is made up of 16 amino acids. V was trimmed by 0 bases and J by 7 bases, leaving 13 bases between them. The chain uses TRBV4-1 and TRBJ1-6, with D perhaps TRBD1 (6 bases). Sequencing was performed on memory (CD45RA-) CD4+ T cells from blood. The sequence came from a human donor in good health. The CDR3 spells CASSQDSGGQNSPLHF. CDR3 nucleotide sequence: TGCGCCAGCAGCCAAGATAGCGGGGGGCAAAATTCACCCCTCCACTTT.